This TCR beta chain was observed in a study of blood T cell repertoires in COVID-19. The wider study: The United States, Italy and Spain provided the acute and convalescent COVID-19 samples.

Libraries were prepared by immunoSEQ multiplex PCR; TCRdb keeps only in-frame clonotypes and omits some of them. This sample yields about 440,000 clones, of which roughly 87% are seen a single time; about 0.6% belongs to the top ten. The CDR3 contains 15 residues. With 7 bases clipped from V and 3 bases from J, the junction kept 8 bases outside the gene matches. Germline V gene sequence: CDR1 LNHDA, CDR2 SQIVND (reference sequence). Study members were between roughly 18 and 100 years old and lived in 20 to 30 US regions. Cohort placement rested on clinical history that participants reported themselves. Cohort 3 donors were reported recovered after two negative PCRs, clearance, or symptom resolution.

The clonotype originates from a man in his late teens or twenties who had recovered from COVID-19. The V gene is TRBV19, the J gene TRBJ1-3, with 8 bases matching TRBD1. Sequenced sample: PBMCs or T cells enriched from blood (not recorded which). CDR3 residues: CASKNRGIGGNTIYF. CDR3 nucleotide sequence: TGTGCCAGTAAGAACAGGGGGATAGGTGGAAACACCATATATTTT. The variable domain in full, completed from reference TRBV19 and TRBJ1-3, reads DGGITQSPKYLFRKEGQNVTLSCEQNLNHDAMYWYRQDPGQGLRLIYYSQIVNDFQKGDIAEGYSVSREKKESFPLTVTSAQKNPTAFYLCASKNRGIGGNTIYFGEGSWLTVV.